This T cell receptor (beta chain) was retrieved from a study of blood T cells in healthy people across ages. Study at large: About one barcoded beta molecule per two T cells came from capture by template switching.

From germline, CDR1 is SGHRS and CDR2 YFSETQ. V shed 0 bases and J 2 bases; nucleotides not matched to a gene: 4. The CDR3 runs 15 residues. Then a second PCR, running roughly 7 to 11 cycles, was carried out with a sample-barcoded 5' primer and a J-beta primer mix. A single record per CDR3 protein comes from TCRdb applying MiXCR to the 5' RACE reads. The sample includes about 670,000 distinct CDR3 sequences, about 50% of them seen just once. Isolated PBMCs totaled at least 7 million in each sample. To note about this clonotype: Its antigen is not known.

Points from the study as a whole: A strong correlation between TCR beta diversity and naive T cell percentage was seen.

This sequence was found in a woman older than 75 in good health. V and J are TRBV5-1 and TRBJ2-7, with 8 bases that match TRBD2. The sequenced sample consisted of blood. The CDR3 protein is CASSLVSGATYEQYF. Written as DNA, the CDR3 is TGCGCCAGCAGCTTGGTTAGCGGGGCGACCTACGAGCAGTACTTC.